Detailed here is one T cell receptor (beta chain). This clone's antigen is unknown. No per-base quality is available; no much larger clone lies one base away. The entry originates in a study of cytomegalovirus exposure and HLA in healthy donors (dated by TCRdb to the late 2010s). About the study as a whole: An earlier analysis of approximately 640 of the donors reported 250 to 350 Gb of sequence data and some 120 million unique TCR beta sequences from about 179 million T cells. About 300 gigabases of sequencing data and around 85 million unique TCR sequences made up an early release that covered approximately 650 HLA-typed donors. Among the roughly 370 genotyped donors, approximately 82% belonged to the genetic ancestry cluster associated with self-reported Caucasian donors. The aim of the study was to test whether cataloging public T cell receptors could identify signatures of past pathogen exposure. The study used immunosequencing to profile the T cell repertoires of some 600 subjects and linked those repertoires to cytomegalovirus serostatus. Along with the approximately 700-subject first cohort, a separate validation cohort of more than 90 different subjects was used. High-throughput TCR immunosequencing, statistical association of individual TCRs with disease status, and machine learning were combined to predict cytomegalovirus infection status. In a later analysis, previously published TCR beta repertoires from fewer than 750 donors were re-analyzed and high-resolution HLA genotyping was added so that TCR occurrence patterns could be studied. Rather than drawing on any new phenotypic data, the later analysis identified candidate immune exposures from TCR beta sequences and the way those sequences occurred across donors. An earlier analysis of 587 of the donors used high-throughput TCR beta sequencing to judge whether each TCR beta V gene segment behaved as functional or pseudogenic. Alongside the repertoire data, information on donor age, sex, ethnicity and CMV serostatus was compiled. Genome-wide SNP genotypes for about three fifths of the roughly 700 donors were used in a later genetic analysis, which treated that subset as a discovery cohort. Every repertoire in the discovery cohort had been generated on one and the same sequencing platform. HLA typing covered class I and class II loci at four-digit resolution. The number of typed donors differed by locus: about 620-640 for A, B, C, DRB1 and DQB1; some 500 for DQA1; some 610 for DPA1; and some 430 for DPB1. Because of strong linkage in the cohort, five DR-DQ haplotypes were treated as single units for association and clustering. Among 300 to 450 genotyped donors of the cohort, an average of around 240,000 unique TCR beta nucleotide sequences were sequenced per donor, roughly 20% of them non-productive. Paper-wide results and their limitations: A further reported finding was that TCR beta sequences accurately predicted the HLA-A and HLA-B alleles for most subjects in the first cohort. Sequencing depth was assumed to be roughly uniform across donors in the presence/absence analyses, though that assumption may not hold. HLA typing was unavailable for some donors at each locus, so association tests used only the typed subset. In both the original and validation cohorts, the classifier was reported to diagnose cytomegalovirus status with high specificity and sensitivity. According to a later analysis, most CMV-associated TCR beta chains appeared to be HLA-restricted, and the HLA associations seemed to be driven largely by CMV exposure. For the cohort, immune exposure information was limited to CMV serostatus. In the study, approximately 150 TCR beta chains were listed as associated with cytomegalovirus. At a false discovery rate of 0.05, a later analysis linked roughly 17,000 TCR beta sequences to specific HLA alleles. The cohort was sequenced for TCR beta chains only, and without alpha or paired-chain data the features that could be detected were limited. Compared with the roughly 700-donor mean, donors in an Asian-associated ancestry cluster had fewer N-insertions in productive TCRs, according to a later genetic analysis. Correlated functional status among segregating V segments might be attributable to linkage disequilibrium, but an unknown experimental factor could not be ruled out. According to a later analysis, parvovirus B19, influenza, CMV and Epstein-Barr virus appeared linked to several top co-occurrence clusters. According to a later analysis, TCR association rates differed among HLA loci, with DRB1 alleles showing the most associated TCRs and HLA-C alleles showing the fewest. An association between a missense DCLRE1C variant and V-gene and J-gene trimming of TCR beta chains was found in a later genetic analysis and replicated in an independent cohort. The earlier analysis of 587 of the donors excluded 15 to 20 rarely observed V segments, including chromosome 9 orphons, because counts were too low. Assigning TCR associations to individual alleles was difficult when HLA alleles, especially DR and DQ, strongly co-occurred. An earlier analysis of approximately 530 of the donors showed that most TCR beta V segments appeared in productive rearrangements either about 87% or about 30% of the time, which broadly matched IMGT annotations. A group of highly shared sequence variants was considered likely to be a technical artifact of the sequencing pipeline. Most TCR sequences were observed very rarely across donors, whereas some public TCRs were present in many individuals. A few of the identified cytomegalovirus-associated TCR beta chains were confirmed in vitro to be specific for cytomegalovirus antigens. The authors suggested that the approach could potentially be generalized to other disease states and immunological phenotypes. In a later analysis, HLA-associated TCR beta chains showed more clonal expansion and lower generation probabilities than non-associated chains that were equally common.

Library method: the immunoSEQ multiplex PCR assay. For the multiplex PCR, a mixture combining 60 forward primers for TCR Vbeta segments and 13 reverse primers for TCR Jbeta segments was used. The CDR3 region of rearranged TCR beta genes was amplified from genomic DNA by a multiplex PCR assay. The amplified TCR beta libraries were sequenced on the Illumina HiSeq System as 87-base-pair reads. For the original study's pipeline: Across the 666 repertoires, a later analysis counted 75 million to 90 million unique TCR beta chains, about 10 million of which were shared by at least two donors. A nearest-neighbor algorithm error-corrected the raw reads and collapsed the reads into unique sequences, merging closely related sequences to remove PCR and sequencing errors. V, D and J gene segments were assigned by aligning CDR3 sequences to IMGT reference sequences. For a sequence to be retained, a match of at least six nucleotides was required to both a V gene segment and a J gene segment. Rearrangements were called productive when the CDR3 lacked stop codons and stayed in frame with V and J; all others were non-productive. Following IMGT convention, CDR3 was defined as the stretch from the second conserved V-encoded cysteine to the conserved J-encoded phenylalanine. In an earlier analysis of approximately 590 of the donors, sequences lacking an unambiguous match to a single V gene segment were excluded. In an earlier analysis of approximately 550 of the donors, V segments were called functional above 56.7% productive rearrangements and were called segregating when the between-donor standard deviation exceeded 5%. A statistical classification framework was developed to diagnose cytomegalovirus status using the catalog of TCR beta chain sequences. V and J gene assignment, in a later analysis, came from comparing TCR nucleotide sequences with IMGT/GENE-DB human TR gene sequences. The TCRdist pipeline was used in a later analysis to assign CDR3 sequences and most-parsimonious VDJ recombination scenarios. In a later analysis, each TCR beta chain was defined by its CDR3 amino acid sequence together with its V-gene family, and reads lacking a unique V-gene family were excluded. A later analysis removed roughly 590 highly shared, low-generation-probability nucleotide sequences to deal with suspected cross-contamination and a sequencing artifact. In a later analysis, a clonal expansion index was calculated for each public chain from normalized within-repertoire ranks of inferred template counts. Generation probabilities in a later analysis came from a VDJ recombination model fitted to out-of-frame rearrangements, and those results were checked against IGoR. Hypergeometric tests were used in a later analysis to score TCR-TCR, TCR-HLA and TCR-CMV co-occurrence, with a repertoire-size bias correction applied to the TCR pairs. To estimate false discovery rates, a later analysis permuted the HLA or CMV assignments 20 times. In a later analysis, co-occurring TCRs were grouped using DBSCAN, with TCRdist sequence similarity added in when clustering inside HLA-allele-positive subsets. Co-occurrence clustering excluded repertoires with fewer than 30,000 or more than 120,000 public chains, plus five with anomalous nucleotide sharing. Drawn from immuneACCESS, this table holds only the in-frame rearrangements with V and J called that TCRdb kept. Clones are partly lost; checked studies trace under half to an unresolved V gene and leave the rest unexplained. That table furnishes V, J and clone size, whereas the DNA furnished D and trimming. The sample table contains about 120,000 clones; only one count was recorded for about 80% of them. Around 1.4% of the sample is held by the ten biggest clonotypes.

In total, around 600 healthy bone marrow donors made up the cohort. At the time of sampling, every cohort member was nominally healthy, though immune exposures that went unrecorded were likely present. The donor was CMV seronegative and was included in the group of 352 seronegative cohort members. A peripheral blood sample was collected from each donor, and TCR beta sequencing was performed on peripheral blood mononuclear cells. The Qiagen DNeasy Blood Extraction Kit was used to extract genomic DNA from the blood cell samples. Sequencing used PBMCs. The origin of this receptor is a young woman in good health and CMV-seronegative.

CDR3 region: CATAPAGGSEYNEQFF. The nucleotides read TGTGCCACAGCCCCAGCGGGAGGCTCAGAGTACAATGAGCAGTTCTTC. The V and J segments used are TRBV6-4 and TRBJ2-1, with 9 bases matching TRBD2. The CDR3, from cysteine to phenylalanine, totals 16 residues. Of the read, only the CDR3 DNA is kept; its 48 bases are in frame from base 1. V is pruned by 10 bases and J by 4 bases, leaving 14 bases of the junction without a gene match. The germline V gene sets CDR1 to MRHNA and CDR2 to SNTAGT.